Listed below are T cell receptor beta chains from one sample, sequenced in a study of blood T cell repertoires in COVID-19. This table comes from immunoSEQ multiplex PCR, and its TCRdb copy is limited to in-frame clones, with some not included. The table lists more than 250,000 clones, 85% to 90% of them singletons. Sequences were obtained from peripheral blood. These receptors originate from a man aged 18 to 29 with active or convalescent COVID-19. The CDR3 runs from the conserved cysteine through the conserved F or W. A D gene is named only where the DNA matches it firmly. Clone size is not always given. Where it is, it says once, few, many or a class for expanded clones.

v_gene	j_gene	d_gene	abundance	CDR3nt	CDR3aa
TRBV2	TRBJ1-3	.	.	TGTGCCAGCCTTTTAGGGGGAAGTTCTGGAAACACCATATATTTT	CASLLGGSSGNTIYF
TRBV19	TRBJ1-5	.	.	TGTGCCAGTAGTATTACTAACTGGCAGCCCCAGCATTTT	CASSITNWQPQHF
TRBV2	TRBJ2-5	TRBD2	.	TGTGCCAGCAGCGCGACTAGCAAACGACGCGAGACCCAGTACTTC	CASSATSKRRETQYF
TRBV28	TRBJ1-1	TRBD1	once	TGTGCCAGCACCTCACAGGGGAGAGCTTTCTTT	CASTSQGRAFF
TRBV6-1	TRBJ2-3	TRBD2	.	TGTGCCAGCAGTGAAGGAGGCGGGGGGTCTTCTTACACAGATACGCAGTATTTT	CASSEGGGGSSYTDTQYF
TRBV5-1	TRBJ1-2	.	.	TGCGCCAGCAGCTTGATCGGTCAGGGAAATGGCTACACCTTC	CASSLIGQGNGYTF
TRBV5-5	TRBJ1-1	TRBD1	.	TGTGCCAGCAGAGTTGGTCCCTTCCTACAGGGGCCTACGAACACTGAAGCTTTCTTT	CASRVGPFLQGPTNTEAFF
TRBV5-1	TRBJ2-3	TRBD2	.	TGCGCCAGCAGCAATAGCGGGAGTGGGACAGATACGCAGTATTTT	CASSNSGSGTDTQYF
TRBV12-5	TRBJ2-1	TRBD2	.	TGTGCTAGTGGTATTGGACTAGCGGGAATCAATGAGCAGTTCTTC	CASGIGLAGINEQFF
TRBV6-5	TRBJ2-7	.	.	TGTGCCAGCAGTTACTCTTCGTGGGAAAAGGGGTACGAGCAGTACTTC	CASSYSSWEKGYEQYF
TRBV14	TRBJ2-2	TRBD2	.	TGTGCCAGCAGCCAAGATTGGCTAGCGGACACCGGGGAGCTGTTTTTT	CASSQDWLADTGELFF
TRBV28	TRBJ1-2	TRBD1	.	TGTGCCAGCAGCGGACAGGGGGCAGACTATGGCTACACCTTC	CASSGQGADYGYTF
TRBV12-5	TRBJ1-2	TRBD1	.	TGTGCTAGTGGTTTCCCCGGGACAGGGAGCTCCGGCTACACCTTC	CASGFPGTGSSGYTF
TRBV2	TRBJ1-3	.	few	TGTGCCAGCACCCTAGGACCGGGAGGTCGTGGAAACACCATATATTTT	CASTLGPGGRGNTIYF
TRBV29-1	TRBJ1-4	.	.	TGCAGCGTTGTTCAGTTTAATGAAAAACTGTTTTTT	CSVVQFNEKLFF
TRBV18	TRBJ1-1	.	.	TGTGCCAGCTCACCACTCGGGGGGGAAGCTTTCTTT	CASSPLGGEAFF
TRBV24-1	TRBJ2-1	TRBD1	.	TGTGCCACCAGTGATCCCCGGACAGGTTACTACAATGAGCAGTTCTTC	CATSDPRTGYYNEQFF
TRBV6-5	TRBJ1-2	TRBD1	.	TGTGCCAGCAGGCAGACGACAGGGGCCTATGGCTACACCTTC	CASRQTTGAYGYTF
TRBV5-5	TRBJ1-1	TRBD1	.	TGTGCCAGCAGCCCTGAGACAGGGGACACTGAAGCTTTCTTT	CASSPETGDTEAFF
TRBV28	TRBJ2-5	.	.	TGTGCCAGCAGTTTTCAGGGCGGCTTAGTTGAGACCCAGTACTTC	CASSFQGGLVETQYF
TRBV7-6	TRBJ2-2	TRBD1	.	TGTGCCAGCAGCTTAGAGACAGGGGGTTCGTACACCGGGGAGCTGTTTTTT	CASSLETGGSYTGELFF
TRBV6-2/TRBV6-3	TRBJ1-5	.	.	TGTGCCAGCAGTTATAACGGGAATCAGCCCCAGCATTTT	CASSYNGNQPQHF
TRBV28	TRBJ2-1	.	.	TGTGCCAGCAGGGACTACTCCTACAATGAGCAGTTCTTC	CASRDYSYNEQFF
TRBV6-5	TRBJ1-1	.	.	TGTGCCAGCAGTTACACCCCCCCCAGAGGCACTGAAGCTTTCTTT	CASSYTPPRGTEAFF
TRBV6-5	TRBJ1-6	.	.	TGTGCCAGCCACTCGACTAGAACCTCACCCCTCCACTTT	CASHSTRTSPLHF
TRBV27	TRBJ1-4	TRBD1	.	TGTGCCAGCGGGTTGACAGGGGAGGTTACACTGTTTTTT	CASGLTGEVTLFF
TRBV5-1	TRBJ2-1	TRBD2	.	TGCGCCAGCAGCTTGGAAGCGGGAGGCACCAATGAGCAGTTCTTC	CASSLEAGGTNEQFF
TRBV4-2	TRBJ2-5	.	.	TGTGCCAGCAGCCAAGATCGAGAGCGGCAAGAGACCCAGTACTTC	CASSQDRERQETQYF
TRBV11-2	TRBJ2-2	.	.	TGTGCCAGCAAGCGCGGCACTAAAATCACCGGGGAGCTGTTTTTT	CASKRGTKITGELFF
TRBV9	TRBJ2-1	.	.	TGTGCCAGCAGCGTAGCTAGATTGAGAATGAATGAGCAGTTCTTC	CASSVARLRMNEQFF
TRBV11-2	TRBJ2-7	TRBD2	.	TGTGCCAGCAGTCGACTAGCGGAGCCATCTTCCTACGAGCAGTACTTC	CASSRLAEPSSYEQYF
TRBV5-4	TRBJ2-3	TRBD2	.	TGTGCCAGCAGCCGCGAACCGGGACTAGCACCGGATACGCAGTATTTT	CASSREPGLAPDTQYF
TRBV19	TRBJ2-7	.	.	TGTGCCAGTAGTCCTGAGCTGCATCAGTACTTC	CASSPELHQYF
TRBV5-1	TRBJ1-5	TRBD1	.	TGCGCCAGCAGCACCGGACAGGGTGATCAGCCCCAGCATTTT	CASSTGQGDQPQHF
TRBV19	TRBJ2-7	TRBD1	.	TGTGCCAGCAAAGACGGACAGGGGATTTCCGAGCAGTACTTC	CASKDGQGISEQYF
TRBV5-1	TRBJ1-2	.	.	TGCGCTAGCAGCTTGGCGGGGACACAATATGGCTACACCTTC	CASSLAGTQYGYTF
TRBV6-1	TRBJ2-3	TRBD1	.	TGTGCCAGCAGTGAAGCATTAAGGAGGACAGGGTTAAGGGCGCAGTATTTT	CASSEALRRTGLRAQYF
TRBV7-3	TRBJ2-2	TRBD2	.	TGTGCCAGCGGCGGGACTAGCAATTCCGGGGAGCTGTTTTTT	CASGGTSNSGELFF
TRBV7-7	TRBJ1-5	.	once	TGTGCTAGCAGCTTAGACCCAGATCAGCCCCAGCATTTT	CASSLDPDQPQHF
TRBV7-6	TRBJ1-3	.	.	TGTGCCAGCAGCCGAACAATTCTCTCTGGAAACACCATATATTTT	CASSRTILSGNTIYF
TRBV6-2/TRBV6-3	TRBJ2-3	TRBD2	.	TGTGCCAGCAGTTACAAAACCGGGACTAGCGGGGGGCACACAGATACGCAGTATTTT	CASSYKTGTSGGHTDTQYF
TRBV2	TRBJ1-1	.	.	TGTGCCAGCAGCCGGTGGGCTGAGGGAGACATGAACACTGAAGCTTTCTTT	CASSRWAEGDMNTEAFF
TRBV5-1	TRBJ2-7	.	.	TGCGCCAGCAGCCCGGGACTTACGAGCGGCGCCTACGAGCAGTACTTC	CASSPGLTSGAYEQYF
TRBV3-1/TRBV3-2	TRBJ1-6	TRBD1	.	TGTGCCAGCAGCCAGGGGCTCCCTATACAGGGGGCGAGACCAACCCTCCACTTT	CASSQGLPIQGARPTLHF
TRBV19	TRBJ1-5	.	.	TGTGCCAGTGAGGGGGTTTCGGGGTCGAGGTTCAGTCAGCCCCAGCATTTT	CASEGVSGSRFSQPQHF
TRBV10-3	TRBJ1-1	.	.	TGTGCCATCAAGACAGGACCGAACACTGAAGCTTTCTTT	CAIKTGPNTEAFF
TRBV4-2	TRBJ2-7	TRBD1	.	TGTGCCAGCAGCCGAATCCCGGGACAGGGGGCGTACGAGCAGTACTTC	CASSRIPGQGAYEQYF
TRBV5-1	TRBJ2-6	.	.	TGCGCCAGCAGCTCCGGGGGCTCTGGGGCCAACGTCCTGACTTTC	CASSSGGSGANVLTF
TRBV7-9	TRBJ2-1	TRBD2	.	TGTGCCAGCAGTCAACCGGGACTAGCGGGAGCGAGTGAGCAGTTCTTC	CASSQPGLAGASEQFF
TRBV5-1	TRBJ1-1	TRBD1	.	TGCGCCAGCAGCTTGGCCTGGACAGGGAAGGCCACTGAAGCTTTCTTT	CASSLAWTGKATEAFF